This TCR beta chain was sequenced during a study of blood T cell repertoires in COVID-19. Study at large: COVID-19 samples collected from the United States, Italy and Spain covered acute and convalescent phases. T cells, B-cell-depleted T cells, or PBMCs supplied cDNA or gDNA.

Per germline, CDR1 MNHEY and CDR2 SMNVEV (reference sequence). This CDR3 contains 15 residues. V lost 7 bases, J lost 2 bases, and 18 bases lay in between. Enrollment of patients from Seattle took place during active infection, with longitudinal follow-up. Generated by immunoSEQ multiplex PCR, the TCRdb table keeps only in-frame clones and is missing some. The profile covers 300,000 to 400,000 clones, with 80% to 90% appearing a single time and 7% to 7.5% taken by the ten largest. The sequence came from a woman aged 60-75 years with COVID-19, enrolled during active disease. The material sequenced was peripheral blood. The chain links TRBV27 to TRBJ2-7; D is perhaps TRBD1 (5 bases). This chain's CDR3 is CASTQSGHPAYEQYF. As DNA, the CDR3 is TGTGCCAGCACCCAAAGTGGACACCCGGCCTACGAGCAGTACTTC.